The rows below give T cell receptor beta chains drawn from one sample of a study of blood T cell repertoires in COVID-19. Sequencing was performed with immunoSEQ multiplex PCR; in TCRdb, only in-frame clones are kept and a portion is missing. The table records a few hundred thousand clones, roughly 80% of them present only once. Sequenced sample: peripheral blood. These receptor sequences come from a woman of 80 years or more with active or convalescent COVID-19. Both conserved end residues are part of each CDR3. Each record gives: clone size, J gene, D gene, V gene, CDR3 protein, CDR3 DNA. A D gene is named only where the DNA matches it firmly. Size is omitted from some rows. Given values are once, few, many or a class for expanded clones.

clone size: .
J gene: TRBJ1-2
D gene: .
V gene: TRBV4-2
CDR3 protein: CASSQDGQGYGYTF
CDR3 DNA: TGTGCCAGCAGCCAAGATGGCCAGGGCTATGGCTACACCTTC

clone size: .
J gene: TRBJ2-1
D gene: TRBD2
V gene: TRBV7-7
CDR3 protein: CASSLAREIWSEQFF
CDR3 DNA: TGTGCCAGCAGTCTGGCGCGGGAGATTTGGAGTGAGCAGTTCTTC

clone size: .
J gene: TRBJ1-1
D gene: TRBD1
V gene: TRBV6-5
CDR3 protein: CASSRGHTEAFF
CDR3 DNA: TGTGCCAGCAGCAGGGGGCACACTGAAGCTTTCTTT

clone size: .
J gene: TRBJ2-7
D gene: TRBD2
V gene: TRBV18
CDR3 protein: CASSPPAGVPYEQYF
CDR3 DNA: TGTGCCAGCTCACCCCCAGCGGGAGTTCCCTACGAGCAGTACTTC

clone size: .
J gene: TRBJ1-4
D gene: TRBD1
V gene: TRBV28
CDR3 protein: CASETGGLGEKLFF
CDR3 DNA: TGTGCCAGTGAGACAGGGGGATTGGGTGAAAAACTGTTTTTT

clone size: .
J gene: TRBJ1-4
D gene: .
V gene: TRBV19
CDR3 protein: CASASGSHINEKLFF
CDR3 DNA: TGTGCCAGTGCGTCGGGGTCCCACATTAATGAAAAACTGTTTTTT

clone size: .
J gene: TRBJ2-3
D gene: TRBD2
V gene: TRBV7-9
CDR3 protein: CASSLRAGDTDTQYF
CDR3 DNA: TGTGCCAGCAGCTTACGAGCGGGAGATACAGATACGCAGTATTTT

clone size: .
J gene: TRBJ2-3
D gene: TRBD2
V gene: TRBV11-3
CDR3 protein: CASSLNFGGGTDTQYF
CDR3 DNA: TGTGCCAGCAGCTTAAATTTCGGGGGGGGCACAGATACGCAGTATTTT

clone size: .
J gene: TRBJ1-6
D gene: .
V gene: TRBV19
CDR3 protein: CASSIVYGGTDNSPLHF
CDR3 DNA: TGTGCCAGTAGTATAGTGTATGGTGGTACAGATAATTCACCCCTCCACTTT

clone size: .
J gene: TRBJ2-3
D gene: .
V gene: TRBV4-1
CDR3 protein: CASSQDPLYGSSTDTQYF
CDR3 DNA: TGCGCCAGCAGCCAAGATCCCCTATACGGGTCTAGCACAGATACGCAGTATTTT

clone size: once
J gene: TRBJ2-1
D gene: TRBD2
V gene: TRBV5-1
CDR3 protein: CASSPLAGSYNEQFF
CDR3 DNA: TGCGCCAGCAGTCCCCTAGCGGGCTCCTACAATGAGCAGTTCTTC

clone size: few
J gene: TRBJ2-5
D gene: TRBD2
V gene: TRBV18
CDR3 protein: CASSPQGGQETQYF
CDR3 DNA: TGTGCCAGCTCACCGCAGGGAGGGCAAGAGACCCAGTACTTC

clone size: .
J gene: TRBJ2-7
D gene: .
V gene: TRBV27
CDR3 protein: CASSLLRTDEQYF
CDR3 DNA: TGTGCCAGCAGTCTTCTCAGGACTGACGAGCAGTACTTC

clone size: .
J gene: TRBJ2-5
D gene: .
V gene: TRBV5-1
CDR3 protein: CASSLGLAIETQYF
CDR3 DNA: TGCGCCAGCAGCTTGGGCCTAGCGATTGAGACCCAGTACTTC

clone size: few
J gene: TRBJ2-2
D gene: .
V gene: TRBV5-1
CDR3 protein: CASSTTGPGELFF
CDR3 DNA: TGCGCCAGCAGCACGACAGGACCCGGGGAGCTGTTTTTT

clone size: .
J gene: TRBJ1-1
D gene: .
V gene: TRBV29-1
CDR3 protein: CSAGGHLNTEAFF
CDR3 DNA: TGCAGCGCGGGAGGACATTTAAACACTGAAGCTTTCTTT

clone size: .
J gene: TRBJ2-7
D gene: TRBD2
V gene: TRBV18
CDR3 protein: CASSQAGDYEQYF
CDR3 DNA: TGTGCCAGCTCGCAAGCGGGAGACTACGAGCAGTACTTC

clone size: .
J gene: TRBJ1-2
D gene: TRBD1
V gene: TRBV6-5
CDR3 protein: CASSRTGGVIGYTF
CDR3 DNA: TGTGCCAGCAGTCGGACAGGGGGCGTCATTGGCTACACCTTC

clone size: .
J gene: TRBJ2-7
D gene: TRBD2
V gene: TRBV9
CDR3 protein: CASSVAPSGSYEQYF
CDR3 DNA: TGTGCCAGCAGCGTAGCCCCTAGCGGGAGCTACGAGCAGTACTTC

clone size: once
J gene: TRBJ2-5
D gene: .
V gene: TRBV5-4
CDR3 protein: CASSLWAGQETQYF
CDR3 DNA: TGTGCCAGCAGCCTGTGGGCAGGGCAAGAGACCCAGTACTTC

clone size: .
J gene: TRBJ1-2
D gene: .
V gene: TRBV6-5
CDR3 protein: CASTHQGLIYGYTF
CDR3 DNA: TGTGCCAGCACCCATCAGGGGCTGATCTATGGCTACACCTTC

clone size: .
J gene: TRBJ2-3
D gene: TRBD2
V gene: TRBV6-2/TRBV6-3
CDR3 protein: CASSYSTVLAGDTDTQYF
CDR3 DNA: TGTGCCAGCAGTTACTCGACCGTACTAGCGGGAGACACAGATACGCAGTATTTT

clone size: .
J gene: TRBJ1-2
D gene: .
V gene: TRBV27
CDR3 protein: CASSLSWEGGYGYTF
CDR3 DNA: TGTGCCAGCAGTTTATCGTGGGAGGGCGGCTATGGCTACACCTTC

clone size: .
J gene: TRBJ1-4
D gene: .
V gene: TRBV5-8
CDR3 protein: CASSSPREGKYEKLFF
CDR3 DNA: TGTGCCAGCAGCTCGCCCCGGGAGGGCAAATATGAAAAACTGTTTTTT

clone size: .
J gene: TRBJ2-7
D gene: .
V gene: TRBV6-2/TRBV6-3
CDR3 protein: CASSRPQDTSSYEQYF
CDR3 DNA: TGTGCCAGCAGTCGGCCCCAGGACACCAGCTCCTACGAGCAGTACTTC

clone size: .
J gene: TRBJ2-7
D gene: .
V gene: TRBV7-2
CDR3 protein: CASSSNRDSYEQYF
CDR3 DNA: TGTGCCAGCAGCTCCAACCGGGACTCCTACGAGCAGTACTTC

clone size: .
J gene: TRBJ1-4
D gene: .
V gene: TRBV18
CDR3 protein: CASSKPGYEKLFF
CDR3 DNA: TGTGCCAGCTCAAAACCCGGGTATGAAAAACTGTTTTTT

clone size: .
J gene: TRBJ2-3
D gene: TRBD1
V gene: TRBV11-3
CDR3 protein: CASSSRDRGADTQYF
CDR3 DNA: TGTGCCAGCAGCTCCCGGGACAGGGGCGCAGATACGCAGTATTTT